This T cell receptor (beta chain) was sequenced for a study of cytomegalovirus exposure and HLA in healthy donors. PCR used 60 Vbeta primers and 13 Jbeta primers. Only in-frame clones appear in the TCRdb table, and some are missing; sequencing was by immunoSEQ multiplex PCR. Among around 150,000 clones, about 76% were seen once, and the ten largest hold under 4%. This CDR3 has 14 amino acids. V shed 4 bases and J 3 bases; nucleotides not matched to a gene: 8. The V gene's germline CDR1 is GTSNPN and CDR2 SVGIG (reference sequence). The sample taken for sequencing was PBMCs. The rearrangement links TRBV30 to TRBJ1-1, with TRBD1 identical over 7 bases. The origin of this receptor is a human donor in good health. CDR3 protein: CAWTQQGPYTEAFF. CDR3 sequence (DNA): TGTGCCTGGACCCAACAGGGGCCATACACTGAAGCTTTCTTT.